The clone carrying this T cell receptor (beta chain) was seen more than once but under ten times. The antigen remains unidentified. At least 6.5 million PBMCs were isolated per sample. A second PCR, run for roughly 7 to 11 cycles, used a sample-barcoded 5' primer plus a J-beta primer mix. Per-sample output comprised a minimum of 2.5 million paired-end reads containing CDR3. TCRdb processed the 5' RACE reads anew with MiXCR; each CDR3 protein has one entry. The repertoire holds about 720,000 distinct CDR3 sequences, about 20% seen once, with 20% to 25% in the top ten. This specimen belongs to a study of blood T cells in healthy people across ages. V lost 3 bases to trimming and J lost 2 bases, with 11 bases between them. The CDR3 has 14 amino acids. General study points: Age brought a roughly linear fall in TCR beta diversity measured per million T cells.

The clonotype comes from an older man in good health. The sequencing sample was made of blood. This rearrangement joins TRBV12-3 or TRBV12-4 to TRBJ2-7, with D perhaps TRBD2 (5 bases). CDR3 sequence: CASSFSGNPYEQYV. As DNA, the CDR3 is TGTGCCAGCAGTTTTTCGGGGAATCCCTACGAGCAGTACGTC.